This is a list of T cell receptor beta chains from one sample in a study of blood T cell repertoires in COVID-19. The table came from immunoSEQ multiplex PCR; TCRdb's copy has only in-frame clones and leaves some out. The table includes around 220,000 clones, 75% to 95% detected once. The sequencing input was PBMCs or T cells enriched from blood (not recorded which). The receptors here all came from a woman under 30 who had recovered from COVID-19. Each CDR3 is given with its conserved first and last residue. D genes are given only for firm matches. Clone size is not always given. Where it is, it says once, few, many or a class for expanded clones.

d_call: -
j_call: TRBJ2-1
clone_size: -
v_call: TRBV13
cdr3_length: 13
cdr3_aa: CASSSPMRAEQFF
cdr3_nt: TGTGCCAGCAGCTCACCAATGAGGGCAGAGCAGTTCTTC

d_call: -
j_call: TRBJ2-5
clone_size: -
v_call: TRBV10-3
cdr3_length: 13
cdr3_aa: CAISPGTKETQYF
cdr3_nt: TGTGCCATCAGCCCCGGGACAAAAGAGACCCAGTACTTC

d_call: -
j_call: TRBJ2-1
clone_size: -
v_call: TRBV28
cdr3_length: 16
cdr3_aa: CASSSLRARSYNEQFF
cdr3_nt: TGTGCCAGCAGTTCCCTGCGGGCCCGCTCCTACAATGAGCAGTTCTTC

d_call: -
j_call: TRBJ1-1
clone_size: -
v_call: TRBV18
cdr3_length: 12
cdr3_aa: CASSPGGERAFF
cdr3_nt: TGTGCCAGCTCACCAGGAGGGGAAAGGGCTTTCTTT

d_call: -
j_call: TRBJ1-1
clone_size: -
v_call: TRBV2
cdr3_length: 13
cdr3_aa: CATRRFIDTEAFF
cdr3_nt: TGTGCCACTAGGAGGTTTATAGACACTGAAGCTTTCTTT

d_call: TRBD1
j_call: TRBJ1-1
clone_size: -
v_call: TRBV28
cdr3_length: 12
cdr3_aa: CASSLTGTEAFF
cdr3_nt: TGTGCCAGCAGTTTGACAGGGACTGAAGCTTTCTTT

d_call: TRBD1
j_call: TRBJ2-3
clone_size: -
v_call: TRBV6-6
cdr3_length: 11
cdr3_aa: CASSYFGTAHF
cdr3_nt: TGTGCCAGCAGTTACTTCGGGACAGCCCATTTT

d_call: -
j_call: TRBJ2-2
clone_size: once
v_call: TRBV7-3
cdr3_length: 14
cdr3_aa: CASSPRGAGGELFF
cdr3_nt: TGTGCCAGCAGCCCTCGGGGGGCCGGCGGGGAGCTGTTTTTT

d_call: TRBD1
j_call: TRBJ1-3
clone_size: -
v_call: TRBV7-9
cdr3_length: 15
cdr3_aa: CASSLSSGQGNTIYF
cdr3_nt: TGTGCCAGCAGCTTATCATCGGGACAGGGAAACACCATATATTTT

d_call: -
j_call: TRBJ2-1
clone_size: few
v_call: TRBV6-5
cdr3_length: 15
cdr3_aa: CASSSTFTTYNEQFF
cdr3_nt: TGTGCCAGCAGTTCAACTTTCACGACCTACAATGAGCAGTTCTTC

d_call: -
j_call: TRBJ1-1
clone_size: -
v_call: TRBV11-1
cdr3_length: 13
cdr3_aa: CASSLGRNTEAFF
cdr3_nt: TGTGCCAGCAGCCTCGGGAGGAACACTGAAGCTTTCTTT

d_call: TRBD1
j_call: TRBJ1-2
clone_size: -
v_call: TRBV7-8
cdr3_length: 15
cdr3_aa: CASSGPGTGGYGYTF
cdr3_nt: TGTGCCAGCAGCGGACCCGGGACAGGGGGCTATGGCTACACCTTC

d_call: TRBD2
j_call: TRBJ2-1
clone_size: once
v_call: TRBV7-2
cdr3_length: 14
cdr3_aa: CASNAGTSGTPKFF
cdr3_nt: TGTGCCAGCAATGCCGGGACTAGCGGGACCCCCAAGTTCTTC

d_call: TRBD2
j_call: TRBJ2-7
clone_size: -
v_call: TRBV2
cdr3_length: 16
cdr3_aa: CASSEQELAADYEQYF
cdr3_nt: TGTGCCAGCAGTGAGCAAGAACTAGCGGCAGACTACGAGCAGTACTTC

d_call: TRBD1
j_call: TRBJ2-3
clone_size: few
v_call: TRBV5-5
cdr3_length: 18
cdr3_aa: CASSYTFRTGSSTDTQYF
cdr3_nt: TGTGCCAGCAGCTACACATTTCGGACAGGGTCTAGCACAGATACGCAGTATTTT

d_call: TRBD1
j_call: TRBJ1-2
clone_size: -
v_call: TRBV14
cdr3_length: 13
cdr3_aa: CASSRTGKYGYTF
cdr3_nt: TGTGCCAGCAGCCGGACAGGAAAGTATGGCTACACCTTC

d_call: -
j_call: TRBJ1-6
clone_size: -
v_call: TRBV27
cdr3_length: 13
cdr3_aa: CASRKEYNSPLHF
cdr3_nt: TGTGCCAGTCGAAAAGAGTATAATTCACCCCTCCACTTT

d_call: -
j_call: TRBJ1-2
clone_size: -
v_call: TRBV6-1
cdr3_length: 15
cdr3_aa: CASSEAPGANYGYTF
cdr3_nt: TGTGCCAGCAGTGAAGCCCCAGGGGCTAACTATGGCTACACCTTC

d_call: -
j_call: TRBJ1-1
clone_size: few
v_call: TRBV21-1
cdr3_length: 14
cdr3_aa: CASSNPRTPGEAFF
cdr3_nt: TGTGCCAGCAGCAACCCACGGACTCCCGGTGAAGCTTTCTTT

d_call: -
j_call: TRBJ1-2
clone_size: -
v_call: TRBV5-1
cdr3_length: 14
cdr3_aa: CASSLGAKRDGYTF
cdr3_nt: TGCGCCAGCAGCTTGGGGGCTAAGAGGGATGGCTACACCTTC

d_call: TRBD1
j_call: TRBJ2-5
clone_size: once
v_call: TRBV7-9
cdr3_length: 12
cdr3_aa: CASSSQTGAQYF
cdr3_nt: TGTGCCAGCAGCTCCCAAACAGGGGCCCAGTACTTC

d_call: -
j_call: TRBJ1-1
clone_size: -
v_call: TRBV6-5
cdr3_length: 14
cdr3_aa: CASSYSPRNTEAFF
cdr3_nt: TGTGCCAGCAGTTACTCGCCCAGGAACACTGAAGCTTTCTTT

d_call: -
j_call: TRBJ2-3
clone_size: -
v_call: TRBV4-3
cdr3_length: 15
cdr3_aa: CASSSTGGGTDTQYF
cdr3_nt: TGCGCCAGCAGTTCGACTGGAGGCGGGACAGATACGCAGTATTTT

d_call: -
j_call: TRBJ1-3
clone_size: -
v_call: TRBV9
cdr3_length: 13
cdr3_aa: CASSVGEGNTIYF
cdr3_nt: TGTGCCAGCAGCGTAGGGGAGGGAAACACCATATATTTT

d_call: TRBD1
j_call: TRBJ1-2
clone_size: -
v_call: TRBV12-3/TRBV12-4
cdr3_length: 13
cdr3_aa: CASIQGAGYGYTF
cdr3_nt: TGTGCCAGCATTCAGGGGGCTGGTTATGGCTACACCTTC

d_call: -
j_call: TRBJ1-6
clone_size: -
v_call: TRBV18
cdr3_length: 14
cdr3_aa: CASSTQGYNSPLHF
cdr3_nt: TGTGCCAGCTCAACCCAGGGTTATAATTCACCCCTCCACTTT

d_call: TRBD2
j_call: TRBJ2-1
clone_size: -
v_call: TRBV13
cdr3_length: 15
cdr3_aa: CASSLTAGVDNEQFF
cdr3_nt: TGTGCCAGCAGCTTAACAGCGGGAGTAGACAATGAGCAGTTCTTC

d_call: -
j_call: TRBJ1-1
clone_size: -
v_call: TRBV28
cdr3_length: 14
cdr3_aa: CATNLQDSYTEAFF
cdr3_nt: TGTGCCACGAACCTCCAGGACAGTTACACTGAAGCTTTCTTT

d_call: TRBD1
j_call: TRBJ1-1
clone_size: -
v_call: TRBV6-2/TRBV6-3
cdr3_length: 16
cdr3_aa: CASSSWTGTDGTEAFF
cdr3_nt: TGTGCCAGCAGTTCTTGGACAGGGACGGACGGCACTGAAGCTTTCTTT

d_call: -
j_call: TRBJ2-5
clone_size: -
v_call: TRBV24-1
cdr3_length: 11
cdr3_aa: CATSPGGTQYF
cdr3_nt: TGTGCCACCAGCCCCGGGGGGACCCAGTACTTC

d_call: TRBD1
j_call: TRBJ1-2
clone_size: once
v_call: TRBV7-9
cdr3_length: 15
cdr3_aa: CASSVRDRGHEGYTF
cdr3_nt: TGTGCCAGCAGCGTCCGGGACAGGGGTCATGAAGGCTACACCTTC

d_call: -
j_call: TRBJ1-5
clone_size: -
v_call: TRBV2
cdr3_length: 15
cdr3_aa: CASSELAGASQPQHF
cdr3_nt: TGTGCCAGCAGTGAACTGGCAGGGGCCAGCCAGCCCCAGCATTTT

d_call: -
j_call: TRBJ1-4
clone_size: -
v_call: TRBV28
cdr3_length: 15
cdr3_aa: CASSLTDGRNEKLFF
cdr3_nt: TGTGCCAGCAGTTTAACGGACGGGAGGAATGAAAAACTGTTTTTT

d_call: -
j_call: TRBJ2-5
clone_size: -
v_call: TRBV9
cdr3_length: 20
cdr3_aa: CASSTPRLAPISSEQETQYF
cdr3_nt: TGTGCCAGCAGCACCCCCAGGTTGGCCCCTATTTCTAGCGAACAAGAGACCCAGTACTTC

d_call: -
j_call: TRBJ1-2
clone_size: -
v_call: TRBV28
cdr3_length: 13
cdr3_aa: CASSLLAGNGYTF
cdr3_nt: TGTGCCAGCAGTTTATTGGCAGGGAATGGCTACACCTTC

d_call: -
j_call: TRBJ1-5
clone_size: -
v_call: TRBV2
cdr3_length: 14
cdr3_aa: CASSADRLNQPQHF
cdr3_nt: TGTGCCAGCAGTGCAGACAGGCTTAATCAGCCCCAGCATTTT

d_call: TRBD1
j_call: TRBJ1-2
clone_size: -
v_call: TRBV9
cdr3_length: 15
cdr3_aa: CASSVWGQGHYGYTF
cdr3_nt: TGTGCCAGCAGCGTATGGGGACAGGGGCACTATGGCTACACCTTC

d_call: -
j_call: TRBJ1-2
clone_size: -
v_call: TRBV7-8
cdr3_length: 16
cdr3_aa: CASSRGAGEANYGYTF
cdr3_nt: TGTGCCAGCAGCCGGGGGGCAGGTGAAGCTAACTATGGCTACACCTTC

d_call: TRBD1
j_call: TRBJ2-7
clone_size: -
v_call: TRBV5-5
cdr3_length: 15
cdr3_aa: CASSYARDRAYEQYF
cdr3_nt: TGTGCCAGCAGTTACGCCCGGGACAGAGCCTACGAGCAGTACTTC

d_call: TRBD2
j_call: TRBJ2-1
clone_size: -
v_call: TRBV5-5
cdr3_length: 15
cdr3_aa: CASSLLSGGSNEQFF
cdr3_nt: TGTGCCAGCAGCTTGTTAAGTGGCGGGAGTAATGAGCAGTTCTTC

d_call: -
j_call: TRBJ2-7
clone_size: -
v_call: TRBV2
cdr3_length: 16
cdr3_aa: CASSAQRTPSTYEQYF
cdr3_nt: TGTGCCAGCAGTGCTCAGCGGACCCCATCAACCTACGAGCAGTACTTC

d_call: -
j_call: TRBJ1-2
clone_size: -
v_call: TRBV28
cdr3_length: 14
cdr3_aa: CASSLAVMHYGYTF
cdr3_nt: TGTGCCAGCAGTTTAGCGGTTATGCACTATGGCTACACCTTC

d_call: -
j_call: TRBJ2-7
clone_size: once
v_call: TRBV13
cdr3_length: 14
cdr3_aa: CASSLGLGGYEQYF
cdr3_nt: TGTGCCAGCAGCCTGGGGCTGGGGGGCTACGAGCAGTACTTC

d_call: -
j_call: TRBJ1-1
clone_size: -
v_call: TRBV19
cdr3_length: 15
cdr3_aa: CASSWAGAGSTEAFF
cdr3_nt: TGTGCCAGTAGTTGGGCGGGGGCTGGGAGCACTGAAGCTTTCTTT

d_call: -
j_call: TRBJ1-2
clone_size: -
v_call: TRBV28
cdr3_length: 14
cdr3_aa: CASSLGGNGYGYTF
cdr3_nt: TGTGCCAGCAGTTTAGGGGGGAACGGCTATGGCTACACCTTC

d_call: TRBD2
j_call: TRBJ2-5
clone_size: -
v_call: TRBV5-1
cdr3_length: 15
cdr3_aa: CASSLAGGTQETQYF
cdr3_nt: TGCGCCAGCAGCTTGGCGGGGGGAACCCAAGAGACCCAGTACTTC

d_call: -
j_call: TRBJ1-2
clone_size: -
v_call: TRBV10-3
cdr3_length: 13
cdr3_aa: CAISVDRFYGYTF
cdr3_nt: TGTGCCATCAGTGTAGACAGGTTCTATGGCTACACCTTC

d_call: TRBD1
j_call: TRBJ2-3
clone_size: -
v_call: TRBV29-1
cdr3_length: 17
cdr3_aa: CSVESDRDGGNTDTQYF
cdr3_nt: TGCAGCGTTGAGTCCGACAGGGACGGTGGGAACACAGATACGCAGTATTTT

d_call: -
j_call: TRBJ1-6
clone_size: -
v_call: TRBV19
cdr3_length: 15
cdr3_aa: CASRGQISYNSPLHF
cdr3_nt: TGTGCCAGTCGAGGACAAATCTCCTATAATTCACCCCTCCACTTT

d_call: -
j_call: TRBJ1-2
clone_size: -
v_call: TRBV28
cdr3_length: 12
cdr3_aa: CASRAGGSGYTF
cdr3_nt: TGTGCCAGCAGGGCGGGGGGCTCTGGCTACACCTTC

d_call: -
j_call: TRBJ2-7
clone_size: -
v_call: TRBV5-1
cdr3_length: 16
cdr3_aa: CASRLRSVAESYEQYF
cdr3_nt: TGCGCCAGCAGACTCCGTTCGGTAGCGGAGTCCTACGAGCAGTACTTC

d_call: TRBD2
j_call: TRBJ2-2
clone_size: -
v_call: TRBV6-5
cdr3_length: 15
cdr3_aa: CAFRGEGIRTGELFF
cdr3_nt: TGTGCCTTCAGAGGGGAGGGGATTCGCACCGGGGAGCTGTTTTTT